The TCR beta chain described here comes from a study of CD4+ T cells in melanoma. The data were produced by immunoSEQ multiplex PCR, yet TCRdb's version contains in-frame clones alone and is incomplete. The sample lists approximately 14,000 clones, approximately 80% seen once, with 6.4% in the top ten. In the case of this clone: Its specificity is not known.

Study observations and caveats: A reported correlation linked neoantigen-specific CD4+ T cells to CD8+, macrophage and B cell function. Reportedly, melanoma neoantigen-specific CD4+ T cells showed varied differentiation states.

CDR3 length: 19 amino acids. Germline V lookup: CDR1 SGHDT, CDR2 YYEEEE. Trimming took off 1 base at V and 2 bases at J, with 19 bases between the two ends. This chain uses TRBV5-6 with TRBJ2-6, with D maybe TRBD1 (5 bases). Sequencing was carried out using cells from a culture (not recorded whether cultured in vitro). The clonotype comes from a human donor with melanoma. As DNA, the CDR3 is TGTGCCAGCAGCTTGCGGGCTCGCCCAAAAGGGGCTGGGGCCAACGTCCTGACTTTC. Translating gives CASSLRARPKGAGANVLTF.